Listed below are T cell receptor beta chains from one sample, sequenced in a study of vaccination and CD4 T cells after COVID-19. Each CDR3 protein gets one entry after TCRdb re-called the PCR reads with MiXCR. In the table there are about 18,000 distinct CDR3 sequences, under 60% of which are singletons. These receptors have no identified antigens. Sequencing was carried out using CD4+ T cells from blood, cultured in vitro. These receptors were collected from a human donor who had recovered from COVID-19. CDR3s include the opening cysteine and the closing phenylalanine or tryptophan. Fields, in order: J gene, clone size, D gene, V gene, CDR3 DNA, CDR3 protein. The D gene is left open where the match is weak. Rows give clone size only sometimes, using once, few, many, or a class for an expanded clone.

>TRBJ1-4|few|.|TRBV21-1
TGTGCCAGCAGCAAAGGGGTTAGGCGTAATGAAAAACTGTTTTTT
CASSKGVRRNEKLFF
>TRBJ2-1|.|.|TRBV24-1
TGTGCCACCCCTTACGGGGTGAGCTCCTACAATGAGCAGTTCTTC
CATPYGVSSYNEQFF
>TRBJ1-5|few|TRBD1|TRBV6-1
TGTGCCAGCAGTGAAGGACGGACAGGGGGAGATCAGCCCCAGCATTTT
CASSEGRTGGDQPQHF
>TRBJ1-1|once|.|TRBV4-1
TGCGCCAGCAGCCAGACACGCGGGGCCAGGGTAGGCACTGAAGCTTTCTTT
CASSQTRGARVGTEAFF
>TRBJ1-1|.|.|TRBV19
TGTGCCAGTACCAATTCCGGGAGGGATACTGAAGCTTTCTTT
CASTNSGRDTEAFF
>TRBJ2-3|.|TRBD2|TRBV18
TGTGCCAGTGTCGAAGGGAGGGCCCCGACAGATACGCAGTATTTT
CASVEGRAPTDTQYF
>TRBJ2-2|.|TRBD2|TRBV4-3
TGCGCCAGCAGCCCGGGACTACTAAACACCGGGGAGCTGTTTTTT
CASSPGLLNTGELFF
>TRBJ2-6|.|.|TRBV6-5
TGTGCCAGCAGTTACTCTGGGGCCAACGTCCTGACTTTC
CASSYSGANVLTF
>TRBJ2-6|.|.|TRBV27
TGTGCCAGCAGTGGGGGACCGAGCTCTGGGGCCAACGTCCTGACTTTC
CASSGGPSSGANVLTF
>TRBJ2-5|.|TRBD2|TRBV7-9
TGTGCCAGCAGCTTCTGGAGGACTAGCATGGAGACCCAGTACTTC
CASSFWRTSMETQYF
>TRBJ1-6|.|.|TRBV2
TGTGCCAGCAGTGAACAGGGGCTGGATAATTCACCCCTCCACTTT
CASSEQGLDNSPLHF
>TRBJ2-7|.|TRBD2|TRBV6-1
TGTGCCAGCGGGAGGGCTAGCTTTAGCTCCTACGAGCAGTACTTC
CASGRASFSSYEQYF
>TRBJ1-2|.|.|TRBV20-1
TGCAGTGCGGAGGGCCAACAGGCCTTTGGCTACACCTTC
CSAEGQQAFGYTF
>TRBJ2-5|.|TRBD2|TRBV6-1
TGTGCCAGCAGTGAAGTCTTGTGGGAGGGCCAAGAGACCCAGTACTTC
CASSEVLWEGQETQYF
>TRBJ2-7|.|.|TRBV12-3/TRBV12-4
TGTGCCAGCAGTTACCACGCAGCAGGCGCAGGCGTGCAGTACTTC
CASSYHAAGAGVQYF
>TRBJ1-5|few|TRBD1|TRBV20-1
TGCAGTGTTTTAGGGGGCAAGCAGCCCCAGCATTTT
CSVLGGKQPQHF
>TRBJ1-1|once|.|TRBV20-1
TGCAGTGCTAAGGTCGGTGCCAGTGAAGCTTTCTTT
CSAKVGASEAFF
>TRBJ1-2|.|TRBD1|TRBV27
TGTGCCAGCAGTTTCCGGGACAGGGGGGGAGGTGGCTACACCTTC
CASSFRDRGGGGYTF
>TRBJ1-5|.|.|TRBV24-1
TGTGCCACCTCATACAGGGAGGGCCAGCCCCAGCATTTT
CATSYREGQPQHF
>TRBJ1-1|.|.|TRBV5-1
TGCGCCAGCAGCTTGGCCTTCGGGGGGCAAGCAATGAACACTGAAGCTTTCTTT
CASSLAFGGQAMNTEAFF
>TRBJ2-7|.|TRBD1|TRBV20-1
TGCAGTGCTGGTAAAGGACAGGGCAAATACGAGCAGTACTTC
CSAGKGQGKYEQYF
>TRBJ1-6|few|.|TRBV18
TGTGCCAGCTCACCACGGTCCTATAATTCACCCCTCCACTTT
CASSPRSYNSPLHF
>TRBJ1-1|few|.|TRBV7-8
TGTGCCAGCAGCTTAGTTGGGGACACTGAAGCTTTCTTT
CASSLVGDTEAFF
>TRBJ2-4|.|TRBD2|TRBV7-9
TGTGCCAGCAGCTCCGGGACTAGTTTGTTAGGGTACTTC
CASSSGTSLLGYF
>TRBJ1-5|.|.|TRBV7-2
TGTGCCAGCAGCTTAGCCGTCAATCAGCCCCAGCATTTT
CASSLAVNQPQHF
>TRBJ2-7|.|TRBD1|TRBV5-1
TGCGCCAGCAGCCTCGGACAGGGTACTTCAGGGCAGTACTTC
CASSLGQGTSGQYF
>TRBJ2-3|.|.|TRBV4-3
TGCGCCAGCAGCCAAGAAGCCGACACTAGCACAGATACGCAGTATTTT
CASSQEADTSTDTQYF
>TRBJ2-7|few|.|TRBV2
TGTGCCAGCAGGACGACCCGCCCTAACGAGCAGTACTTC
CASRTTRPNEQYF
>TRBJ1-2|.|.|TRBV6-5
TGTGCCAGCAGTTCCCAGGGAACAAACTATGGCTACACCTTC
CASSSQGTNYGYTF
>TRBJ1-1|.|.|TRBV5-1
TGCGCCAGCAGCTTGATGGGGATGAACACTGAAGCTTTCTTT
CASSLMGMNTEAFF
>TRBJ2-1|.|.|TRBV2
TGTGCCAGCAGTGGCCCAGGGGTCCCTGAGCAGTTCTTC
CASSGPGVPEQFF
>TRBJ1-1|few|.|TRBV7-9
TGTGCCAGCAGCCCTCCCCAGGAGGAGGTGAACACTGAAGCTTTCTTT
CASSPPQEEVNTEAFF
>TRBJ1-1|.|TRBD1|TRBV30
TGTGCCTGGAGCAACAGGGGGGGGACTGAAGCTTTCTTT
CAWSNRGGTEAFF
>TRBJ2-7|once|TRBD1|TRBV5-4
TGTGCCAGCAGCTTAGGTGGGACAGGGGGCGTAAGGGAGCAGTACTTC
CASSLGGTGGVREQYF
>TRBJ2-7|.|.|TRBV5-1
TGCGCCAGCAGCTTGGCGGCAGGGACCTACAAGCAGTACTTC
CASSLAAGTYKQYF